What follows describes a single TCR beta chain. The data were obtained in a study of T cells after somatic rescue of genetic block. V lost 4 bases to trimming and J lost 4 bases; unmatched junction nucleotides: 4. From germline, CDR1 is SQVTM and CDR2 ANQGSEA. The CDR3 extends over 12 amino acids. Sequencing was performed with immunoSEQ multiplex PCR; in TCRdb, only in-frame clones are kept and a portion is missing. The table lists approximately 88,000 clones, 80% to 90% of them singletons. This TCR came from a woman aged 18-35 years. J is TRBJ2-7 and V is TRBV29-1, with TRBD2 matching 7 bases. The sequencing input was peripheral blood mononuclear cells (PBMCs). The CDR3 sequence is CSVGEGIYEQYF. CDR3 DNA sequence: TGCAGCGTTGGGGAGGGTATTTACGAGCAGTACTTC.